Below, one TCR beta chain is given with its context. No cognate antigen has been identified for it. No base-level quality is on record; no much larger clone is a single base apart. Based on the germline V gene (reference sequence), the CDR1 and CDR2 sequences are LGHDT and YNNKEL. Trimming at the junction amounts to 2 bases on V and 3 bases on J, and the germline ends lie 14 bases apart. Measured from the cysteine to the phenylalanine, the CDR3 is 15 residues long. The kept DNA is CDR3 alone, 45 bases in frame from the first base. What this sample's time point label stands for: baseline before first vaccination. Vaccinee samples were obtained from the UK trials COV001 and COV002, which included a single-blind randomized controlled phase 2/3 trial of AZD1222 (ChAdOx1 nCoV-19) in healthy adults. Trial participant PBMC samples were collected at day 0 and day 28 after the second dose for TCRbeta chain sequencing.

The CDR3 regions of human TCRbeta chains were analyzed by immunosequencing. As for how the authors treated the data: Repertoire TCRs were matched against a reference library of SARS-CoV-2-specific TCRs generated with the MIRA antigen-specificity platform. Breadth was defined as the fraction of unique TCRs that were SARS-CoV-2-associated. Depth was defined as the fraction of total T cells that were SARS-CoV-2-associated. Using the MIRA data, each spike-specific TCR was assigned both to the spike region to which the TCR was reactive and to a CD4 or CD8 class. Log10-transformed breadth and depth values were compared by one-way ANOVA with Sidak's multiple comparisons tests. The table comes from immuneACCESS by way of TCRdb, which keeps in-frame sequences with V and J called. Part of the clones is missing from these tables; in studies checked, under half for an unresolved V gene and the rest for unknown reasons. That table is the source of V, J and clone size, and D and trimming were worked out from the DNA. This sample is represented by more than 100,000 clones; 75% to 90% of them were singletons. About 3% of the sample goes to the ten largest clones.

The data originate from a study of T cell responses to AZD1222 COVID-19 vaccine (dated by TCRdb to the early 2020s). Concerning the study at large: AZD1222 recipients given second doses at about 4 weeks or at about 12 weeks were pooled, since spike-specific TCR depth and breadth were not found to differ between the two schedules. TCR sequencing covered more than 230 trial participants: 207 given two doses of AZD1222 and some 25 given two doses of MenACWY control vaccine. Trial participants were enrolled by age into 18-55, 56-69 and 70-plus year subgroups, with approximately 150, 30 and 60 TCR-sequenced participants respectively.

What the research found in general, with its limitations: Conclusions about previously exposed vaccinees are limited because only a handful of AZD1222 recipients were SARS-CoV-2 seropositive at baseline. Nearly half of unique spike-specific TCRs reportedly recognized epitopes outside regions mutated in the B.1.351 and B.1.1.7 variants. Most participants were white British and females outnumbered males, and the authors suggested that clonal diversity may have been underestimated. Spike-specific TCR breadth and depth rose significantly after two AZD1222 doses compared with day 0 and with MenACWY recipients. CD4 TCRs associated with the vaccine covered the entire spike protein, and the dominant responses were in regions 160-218 and 743-854. The 56-69-year group was small, and its depth increase did not reach significance, likely because of low power. Because no day 14 peak-response samples were available, repertoires were characterized only after the peak T cell response.

Sequenced material: peripheral blood, taken on day 0 of AZD1222 vaccination. The TCR originated in an adult in good health. The chain was built from TRBV3-1 (or the pseudogene TRBV3-2) and TRBJ2-7; no D gene can be assigned with confidence. For the CDR3, the sequence is CASSQKASQIYEQYF. The DNA sequence is given as TGTGCCAGCAGCCAAAAAGCGAGTCAAATCTACGAGCAGTACTTC.